Detailed here is one T cell receptor beta chain. The protocol was immunoSEQ multiplex PCR, while the TCRdb copy is restricted to in-frame clones and leaves out a portion. This table holds 40,000 or so clones, approximately 93% found once. The data belong to a study of T cells in tuberculosis. Specified time point: new active TB diagnosis, blood taken before or within 7 days of starting treatment. The CDR3 is 15 residues long. After removal of 4 bases from V and 2 bases from J, the junction contained 4 bases not matched to a gene. In germline, CDR1 is SGHNT, CDR2 YYREEE (reference sequence). This chain links TRBV5-4 with TRBJ2-5, with 11 bases fitting TRBD2. Sequenced here: PBMCs, sampled at tuberculosis diagnosis. This receptor was identified in an adult with tuberculosis. CDR3 sequence (DNA): TGTGCCAGCAGCCAGACTAGCGGGACTCAAGAGACCCAGTACTTC. This gives the protein CASSQTSGTQETQYF.